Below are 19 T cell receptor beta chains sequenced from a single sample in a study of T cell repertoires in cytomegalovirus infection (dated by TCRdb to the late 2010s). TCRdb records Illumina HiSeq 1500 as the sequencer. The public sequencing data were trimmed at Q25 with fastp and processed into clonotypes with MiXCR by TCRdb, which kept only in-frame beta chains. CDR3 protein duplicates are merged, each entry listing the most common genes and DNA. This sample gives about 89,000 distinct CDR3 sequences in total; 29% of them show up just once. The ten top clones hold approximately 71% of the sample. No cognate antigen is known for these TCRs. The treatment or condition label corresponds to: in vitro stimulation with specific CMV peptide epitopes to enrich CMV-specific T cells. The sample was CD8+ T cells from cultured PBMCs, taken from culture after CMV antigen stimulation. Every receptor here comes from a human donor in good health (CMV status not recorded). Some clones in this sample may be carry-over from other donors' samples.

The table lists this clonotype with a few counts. Here the CDR3 reads CSARSQGADEAFF. CDR3 DNA: TGCAGTGCTAGGTCCCAGGGGGCGGATGAAGCTTTCTTT. The J gene is TRBJ1-1, the V gene TRBV20-1, with 8 nucleotides matching TRBD1. J lost 7 bases, V lost 3 bases, and 7 bases had no gene match. The germline V gene has CDR1 DFQATT and CDR2 SNEGSKA (reference sequence). The CDR3 extends over 13 amino acids.

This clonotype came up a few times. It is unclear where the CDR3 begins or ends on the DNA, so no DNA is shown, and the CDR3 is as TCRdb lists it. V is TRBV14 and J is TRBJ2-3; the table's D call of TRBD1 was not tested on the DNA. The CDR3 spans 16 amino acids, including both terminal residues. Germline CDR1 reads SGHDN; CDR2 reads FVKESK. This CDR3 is CASSQDVARGSRGKYF.

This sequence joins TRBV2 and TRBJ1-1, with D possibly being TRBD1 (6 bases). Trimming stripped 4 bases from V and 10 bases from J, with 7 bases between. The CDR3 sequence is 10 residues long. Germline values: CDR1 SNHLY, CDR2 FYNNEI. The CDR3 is CASSGRGAFF. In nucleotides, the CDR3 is TGTGCCAGCAGTGGCAGGGGAGCTTTCTTT.

DNA for the CDR3: TGTGCCAGCAGCTTAGTTGGCGGGGGGGGTTACAATGAGCAGTTCTTC. Translated: CASSLVGGGGYNEQFF. The chain couples TRBV7-6 to TRBJ2-1; 9 nucleotides match TRBD2. The V segment lost 1 base and the J segment 4 bases; nucleotides outside the gene matches: 5. This CDR3 spans 16 amino acids. Germline CDR1 is SGHVS and CDR2 is FNYEAQ.

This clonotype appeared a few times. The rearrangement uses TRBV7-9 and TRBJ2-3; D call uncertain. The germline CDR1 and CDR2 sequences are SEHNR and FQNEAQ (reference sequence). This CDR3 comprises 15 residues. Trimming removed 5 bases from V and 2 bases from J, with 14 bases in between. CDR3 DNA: TGTGCCAGCAGCCCGCCGGGCAGCCTCACAGATACGCAGTATTTT. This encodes CASSPPGSLTDTQYF.

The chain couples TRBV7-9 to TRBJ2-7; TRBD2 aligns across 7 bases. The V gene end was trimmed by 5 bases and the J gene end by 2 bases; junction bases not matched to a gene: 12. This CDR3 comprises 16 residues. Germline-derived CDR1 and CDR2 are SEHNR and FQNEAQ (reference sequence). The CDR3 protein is CASSTNRDYPAYEQYF. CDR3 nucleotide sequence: TGTGCCAGCAGCACCAACCGGGACTACCCCGCCTACGAGCAGTACTTC.

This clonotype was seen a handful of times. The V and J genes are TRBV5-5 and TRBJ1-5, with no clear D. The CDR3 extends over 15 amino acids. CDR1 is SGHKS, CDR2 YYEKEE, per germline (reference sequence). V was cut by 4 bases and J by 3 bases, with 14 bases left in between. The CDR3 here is CASSTLGSNNQPQHF. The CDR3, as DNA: TGTGCCAGCAGCACCTTGGGCAGTAACAATCAGCCCCAGCATTTT.

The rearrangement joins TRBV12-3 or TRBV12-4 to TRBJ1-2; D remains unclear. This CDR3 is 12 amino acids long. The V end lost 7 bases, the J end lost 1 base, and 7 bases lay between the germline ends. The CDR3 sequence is CASMWDNYGYTF. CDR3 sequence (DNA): TGTGCCAGCATGTGGGATAACTATGGCTACACCTTC.

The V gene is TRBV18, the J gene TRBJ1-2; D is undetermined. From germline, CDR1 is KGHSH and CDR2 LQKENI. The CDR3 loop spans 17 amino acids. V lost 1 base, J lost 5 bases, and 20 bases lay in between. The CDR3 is CASSPLRGGQARYGYTF. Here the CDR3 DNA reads TGTGCCAGCTCACCACTCCGAGGTGGGCAGGCCCGATATGGCTACACCTTC.

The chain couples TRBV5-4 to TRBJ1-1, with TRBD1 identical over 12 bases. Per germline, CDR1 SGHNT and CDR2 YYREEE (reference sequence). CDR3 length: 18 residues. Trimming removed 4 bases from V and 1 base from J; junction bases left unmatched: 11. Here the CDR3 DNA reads TGTGCCAGCAGCCTGAAGCGGGGACAGGGGGCCAGGAACACTGAAGCTTTCTTT. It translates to CASSLKRGQGARNTEAFF.

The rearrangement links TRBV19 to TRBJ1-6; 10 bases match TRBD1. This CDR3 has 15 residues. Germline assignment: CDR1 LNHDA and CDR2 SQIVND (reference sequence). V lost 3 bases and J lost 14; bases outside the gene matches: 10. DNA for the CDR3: TGTGCCAGTAGTATGGACAGGGGGATGGAATTCACCCTCCACTTT. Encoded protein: CASSMDRGMEFTLHF.

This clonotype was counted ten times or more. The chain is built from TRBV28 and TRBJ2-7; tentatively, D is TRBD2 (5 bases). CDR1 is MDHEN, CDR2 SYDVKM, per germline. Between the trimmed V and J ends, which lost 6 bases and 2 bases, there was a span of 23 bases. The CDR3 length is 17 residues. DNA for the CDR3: TGTGCCAGCAGCGAGTCCCTCCTTGAGGGTATGCCCTACGAGCAGTACTTC. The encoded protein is CASSESLLEGMPYEQYF.

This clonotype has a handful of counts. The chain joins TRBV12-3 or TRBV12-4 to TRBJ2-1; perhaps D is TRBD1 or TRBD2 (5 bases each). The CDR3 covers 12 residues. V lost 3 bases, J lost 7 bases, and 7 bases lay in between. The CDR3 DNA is TGTGCCAGCAGTTTGGGGGTGAATGAGCAGTTCTTC. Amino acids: CASSLGVNEQFF.

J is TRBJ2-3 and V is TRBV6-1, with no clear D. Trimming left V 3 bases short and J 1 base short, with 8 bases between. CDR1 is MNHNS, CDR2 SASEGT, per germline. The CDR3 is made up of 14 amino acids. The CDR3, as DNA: TGTGCCAGCAGTGACGGGTTTGGCACAGATACGCAGTATTTT. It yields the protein CASSDGFGTDTQYF.

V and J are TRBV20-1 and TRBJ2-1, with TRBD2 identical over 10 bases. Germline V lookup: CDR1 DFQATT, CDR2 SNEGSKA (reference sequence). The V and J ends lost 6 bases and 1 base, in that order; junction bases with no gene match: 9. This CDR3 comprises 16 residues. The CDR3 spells CSASPSGGWSYNEQFF. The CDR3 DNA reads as TGCAGTGCCAGTCCTAGCGGGGGTTGGTCCTACAATGAGCAGTTCTTC.

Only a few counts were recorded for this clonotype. CDR3 DNA: TGTGCCACCAGTGACAACTCCGGGACTAGTCCGTATTTT. The encoded protein is CATSDNSGTSPYF. The gene calls are TRBV24-1 and TRBJ2-3; 8 nucleotides match TRBD2. The germline V gene has CDR1 KGHDR and CDR2 SFDVKD. The V and J ends lost 4 bases and 14 bases, in that order; junction bases with no gene match: 10. This CDR3 spans 13 amino acids.

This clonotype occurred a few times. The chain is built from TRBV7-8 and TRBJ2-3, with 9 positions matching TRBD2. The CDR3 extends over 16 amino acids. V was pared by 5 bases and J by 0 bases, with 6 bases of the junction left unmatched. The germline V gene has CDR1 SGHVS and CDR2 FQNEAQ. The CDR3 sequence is CASSPQRGASTDTQYF. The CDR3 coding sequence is TGTGCCAGCAGCCCTCAGCGGGGGGCGAGCACAGATACGCAGTATTTT.

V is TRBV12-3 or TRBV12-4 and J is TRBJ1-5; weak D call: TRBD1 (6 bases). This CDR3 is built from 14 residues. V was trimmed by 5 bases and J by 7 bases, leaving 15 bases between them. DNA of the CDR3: TGTGCCAGCAGTAACGGCGGGGGGCGACAGCCCCAGCATTTT. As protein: CASSNGGGRQPQHF.

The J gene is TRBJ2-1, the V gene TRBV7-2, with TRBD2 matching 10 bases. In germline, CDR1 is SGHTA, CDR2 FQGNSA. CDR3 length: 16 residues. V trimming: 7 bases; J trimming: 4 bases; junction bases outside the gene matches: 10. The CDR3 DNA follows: TGTGCCAGCACCTTCTTGGGACTAGCGCAATACAATGAGCAGTTCTTC. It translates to CASTFLGLAQYNEQFF.